The T cell receptor (beta chain) described here comes from a study of metastatic and nonmetastatic thyroid tumors. In the study overall: For malignant and benign thyroid patients, tumor or nodule tissue and blood were the sources whose repertoires were compared.

Trimming took off 8 bases at V and 1 base at J, with 6 bases between the two ends. The CDR3 loop spans 12 amino acids. CDR1 and CDR2 from the germline V gene are SEHNR and FQNEAQ (reference sequence). Patients were all untreated before their thyroid surgery. Authors' processing steps: The authors used CDR3 differences across clinicopathological groups to build a distant-metastasis classifier for papillary thyroid cancer. TCRdb re-called clones from the PCR reads using MiXCR. Here the V and J calls rest on TCRdb's processing, not on the authors' analysis. Of roughly 32,000 clones in the sample, approximately 7% were seen once. This clone showed up many times. Antigen unknown. General study results and limits: For both blood and tumor, malignant thyroid tumors reportedly showed significantly higher TCR beta diversity than benign nodules did.

V gene TRBV7-9 combines with J gene TRBJ1-3, with D uncertain. This receptor was taken from a female donor with papillary thyroid cancer or a benign thyroid nodule (not recorded which). Some clones in this sample may be carry-over from other donors' samples. The sequenced sample consisted of blood. CDR3: CASPTSGNTIYF. The CDR3 DNA follows: TGTGCCAGCCCCACGTCTGGAAACACCATATATTTT.